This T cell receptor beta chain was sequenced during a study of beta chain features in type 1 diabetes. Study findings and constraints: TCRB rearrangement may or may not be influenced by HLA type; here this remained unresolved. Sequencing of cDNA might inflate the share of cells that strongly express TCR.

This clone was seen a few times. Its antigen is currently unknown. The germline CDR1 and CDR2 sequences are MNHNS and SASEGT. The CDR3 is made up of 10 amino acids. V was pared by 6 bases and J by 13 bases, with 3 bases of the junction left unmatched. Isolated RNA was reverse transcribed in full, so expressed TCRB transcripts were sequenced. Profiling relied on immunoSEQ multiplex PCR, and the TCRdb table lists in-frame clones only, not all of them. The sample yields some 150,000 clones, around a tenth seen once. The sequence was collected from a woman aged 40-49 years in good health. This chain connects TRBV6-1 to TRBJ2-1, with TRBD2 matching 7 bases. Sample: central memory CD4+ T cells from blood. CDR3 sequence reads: CASRGLVQFF. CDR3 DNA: TGTGCCAGCAGAGGACTAGTACAGTTCTTC.